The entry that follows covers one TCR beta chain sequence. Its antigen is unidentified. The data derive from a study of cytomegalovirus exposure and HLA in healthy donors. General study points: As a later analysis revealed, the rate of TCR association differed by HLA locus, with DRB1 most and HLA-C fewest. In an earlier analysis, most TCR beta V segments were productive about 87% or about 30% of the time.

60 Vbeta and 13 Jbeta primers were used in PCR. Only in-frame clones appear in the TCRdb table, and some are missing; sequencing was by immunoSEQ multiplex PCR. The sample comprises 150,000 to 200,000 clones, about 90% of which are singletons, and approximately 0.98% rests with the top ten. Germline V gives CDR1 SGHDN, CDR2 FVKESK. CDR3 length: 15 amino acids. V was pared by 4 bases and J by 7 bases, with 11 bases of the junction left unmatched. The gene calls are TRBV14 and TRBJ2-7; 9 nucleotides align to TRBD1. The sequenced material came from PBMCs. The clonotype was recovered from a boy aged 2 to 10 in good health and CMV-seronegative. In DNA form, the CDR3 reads TGTGCCAGCAGCCTTCGGACAGGGGCTAGGGAAGAGCAGTACTTC. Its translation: CASSLRTGAREEQYF. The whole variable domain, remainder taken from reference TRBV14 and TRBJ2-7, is EAGVTQFPSHSVIEKGQTVTLRCDPISGHDNLYWYRRVMGKEIKFLLHFVKESKQDESGMPNNRFLAERTGGTYSTLKVQPAELEDSGVYFCASSLRTGAREEQYFGPGTRLTVT.